What follows are 23 T cell receptor beta chains derived from one specimen sequenced in a study of T-cell memory formation after mild COVID-19. TCRdb re-called the 5' RACE reads with MiXCR, one entry per CDR3 protein. The sample consists of around 470,000 distinct CDR3 sequences, around 20% of them appearing once. The sample was PBMCs or a T cell subset sorted from them (not recorded which). These receptors were collected from an adult woman who had mild COVID-19 (a few samples of this study predate the infection). Cell type and time point are not known.

This clonotype was found a few times. The V gene is TRBV7-9, the J gene TRBJ1-1; TRBD1 aligns across 8 bases. This CDR3 has 12 residues. V dropped 10 bases and J dropped 3; count of bases not matched to a gene: 4. Germline values: CDR1 SEHNR, CDR2 FQNEAQ (reference sequence). The CDR3 DNA is TGTGCCATCGGACAGGGATACACTGAAGCTTTCTTT. It codes for CAIGQGYTEAFF.

This clonotype has a handful of counts. The CDR3 bases are TGCAGCGTTGAGTGGACAGGGACCTACGAGCAGTACTTC. Its protein product is CSVEWTGTYEQYF. The genes are TRBV29-1 and TRBJ2-7; 8 positions agree with TRBD1. Germline CDR1 SQVTM, CDR2 ANQGSEA. Trimming took 3 bases from V and 2 from J; bases not matched to a gene: 3. The CDR3 sequence is 13 residues long.

There are many counts of this clonotype. The chain couples TRBV4-3 to TRBJ1-2; D remains ambiguous. The CDR3 extends over 14 amino acids. Germline CDR1 reads LGHNA; CDR2 reads YSLEER. With 3 bases removed from V and 3 bases from J, the gap between germline ends came to 11 bases. The CDR3 here is CASSQDTAHYGYTF. CDR3 nucleotides: TGCGCCAGCAGCCAGGATACGGCCCACTATGGCTACACCTTC.

The chain recombines TRBV5-1 with TRBJ1-2; D is perhaps TRBD1 (6 bases). Germline CDR1 is SGHRS and CDR2 is YFSETQ. CDR3 size: 15 residues. Trimming removed 4 bases at V and 6 bases at J, with 19 bases between. The CDR3 sequence: CASSPSGAGINGYTF. The CDR3 DNA follows: TGCGCCAGCAGCCCCTCAGGGGCCGGCATCAATGGCTACACCTTC.

J is TRBJ2-7 and V is TRBV10-3; 13 bases match TRBD2. The germline V gene encodes CDR1 ENHRY and CDR2 SYGVKD. Trimming removed 2 bases from V and 5 bases from J; junction bases left unmatched: 9. CDR3 size: 17 residues. The CDR3, as DNA: TGTGCCATCAGTGAGGCTAAGGGACTAGCGGGGTTTGACGAGCAGTACTTC. This translates into CAISEAKGLAGFDEQYF.

The chain carries TRBV12-3 or TRBV12-4 and TRBJ1-2; D is unresolved. CDR3 length equals 12 residues. Trimming took 5 bases from V and 4 from J, leaving 8 bases between them. CDR3 coding DNA: TGTGCCAGCAGTCAGGTCGGCTATGGCTACACCTTC. Protein: CASSQVGYGYTF.

V usage is TRBV12-3 or TRBV12-4 and J usage is TRBJ1-2; a possible D gene is TRBD1 (6 bases). The CDR3 totals 12 residues. The V gene lost 5 bases and the J gene lost 7 bases, with 11 bases spanning the gap. The CDR3 DNA is TGTGCCAGCAGTCGACAGGAGGGTGGCTACACCTTC. Residues: CASSRQEGGYTF.

This clonotype has more than one count but fewer than ten. The gene calls are TRBV28 and TRBJ2-1; no clear D gene. Trimming left V 1 base short and J 8 bases short, with 3 bases between. This CDR3 is 11 amino acids long. The V gene's germline CDR1 is MDHEN and CDR2 SYDVKM. The CDR3: CASSLSYEQFF. CDR3 coding DNA: TGTGCCAGCAGTTTATCATATGAGCAGTTCTTC.

This clonotype has just a few counts. The chain is built from TRBV4-1 and TRBJ1-2; D not resolved. The CDR3 totals 12 residues. V was shortened by 3 bases and J by 5 bases, with 7 bases between the two germline ends. The germline CDR1 and CDR2 sequences are MGHRA and YSYEKL. CDR3 in amino acids: CASSQRSYGYTF. CDR3 in DNA: TGCGCCAGCAGCCAGCGAAGTTATGGCTACACCTTC.

This clonotype was picked up a small number of times. The chain carries TRBV19 and TRBJ2-6; D remains ambiguous. The CDR3 runs 10 residues. CDR1 is LNHDA and CDR2 is SQIVND in the germline V gene (reference sequence). V lost 11 bases to trimming and J lost 3 bases, with 2 bases between them. The CDR3 sequence: CAVGANVLTF. The CDR3 DNA is TGTGCCGTTGGGGCCAACGTCCTGACTTTC.

J is TRBJ2-2 and V is TRBV12-3 or TRBV12-4; 7 bases align to TRBD1. This CDR3 has 15 amino acids. V lost 6 bases to trimming and J lost 6 bases; unmatched junction nucleotides: 10. The CDR3: CASRSPGTESGELFF. The CDR3 DNA reads TGTGCCAGCAGGAGTCCCGGGACAGAATCCGGGGAGCTGTTTTTT.

The chain recombines TRBV12-3 or TRBV12-4 with TRBJ1-5; D perhaps matches TRBD1 (5 bases). This CDR3 contains 13 residues. Trimming cost V 3 bases and J 7 bases, with 10 bases left between them. This chain's CDR3 is CASSFGARQPQHF. The CDR3 DNA reads TGTGCCAGCAGTTTCGGGGCTCGGCAGCCCCAGCATTTT.

This clonotype was seen more than once but under ten times. V is TRBV24-1 and J is TRBJ1-3; TRBD1 is a possible D gene (6 bases). The CDR3 contains 15 residues. Germline-derived CDR1 and CDR2 are KGHDR and SFDVKD. Trimming removed 5 bases at V and 2 bases at J, with 12 bases between. CDR3 DNA: TGTGCCACCAGTGCGACAGGAGTAGCTGGAAACACCATATATTTT. Translation gives CATSATGVAGNTIYF.

This clonotype showed up just a few times. The chain links TRBV21-1 to TRBJ2-3. TRBV21-1 is flagged as a pseudogene. The CDR3 is made up of 16 amino acids. CDR3 nucleotide sequence: TGTGCCAGCAGCACCGACGGAGAATCTAGCACAGATACGCAGTATTTT. This translates into CASSTDGESSTDTQYF.

In its sample, this clonotype was seen once. The genes are TRBV5-1 and TRBJ2-3; D perhaps matches TRBD1 (6 bases). The V end lost 0 bases, the J end lost 4 bases, and 15 bases lay between the germline ends. Germline V gene sequence: CDR1 SGHRS, CDR2 YFSETQ. The CDR3 spans 16 residues. CDR3 nucleotide sequence: TGCGCCAGCAGCTTGGCCGAGGGGGTCGGGTCAGATACGCAGTATTTT. Translated, it gives CASSLAEGVGSDTQYF.

This clonotype was seen only a few times. The CDR3 nucleotides read TGTGCCAGCAGTTTTAGACAGGGGAACTATGGCTACACCTTC. Its translation: CASSFRQGNYGYTF. J is TRBJ1-2 and V is TRBV12-3 or TRBV12-4; 8 bases are a match to TRBD1. The CDR3 length is 14 residues. V shed 3 bases and J 2 bases; nucleotides not matched to a gene: 2.

This clonotype was picked up a small number of times. The chain employs TRBV7-8 and TRBJ2-7, with TRBD2 identical over 9 bases. Germline CDR1 reads SGHVS; CDR2 reads FQNEAQ. This CDR3 is 15 amino acids long. V shed 1 base, J shed 2 bases, and the junction held 3 bases outside the gene matches. DNA of the CDR3: TGTGCCAGCAGCTTAGAAGCGGGGGGCACCTACGAGCAGTACTTC. As protein: CASSLEAGGTYEQYF.

This chain connects TRBV20-1 to TRBJ2-7; 10 bases match TRBD2. Germline-derived CDR1 and CDR2 are DFQATT and SNEGSKA (reference sequence). This CDR3 has 14 residues. V was pared by 0 bases and J by 4 bases, with 3 bases of the junction left unmatched. CDR3 amino acids: CSAREASGSYEQYF. The CDR3 DNA reads TGCAGTGCTAGAGAGGCTAGCGGGAGTTACGAGCAGTACTTC.

This clonotype was seen only a few times. The chain couples TRBV19 to TRBJ1-1; TRBD1 agrees at 9 bases. V lost 9 bases, J lost 5 bases, and 10 bases stayed unmatched. The CDR3 is 14 amino acids. CDR1 LNHDA and CDR2 SQIVND come from the germline V gene (reference sequence). The CDR3 nucleotides are TGTGCCAGCCCATGGGGACAGGGAGATACTGAAGCTTTCTTT. Amino acids: CASPWGQGDTEAFF. Looking up the rest from reference TRBV19 and TRBJ1-1 gives the full variable domain: DGGITQSPKYLFRKEGQNVTLSCEQNLNHDAMYWYRQDPGQGLRLIYYSQIVNDFQKGDIAEGYSVSREKKESFPLTVTSAQKNPTAFYLCASPWGQGDTEAFFGQGTRLTVV.

This clonotype showed up just a few times. V gene TRBV2 combines with J gene TRBJ2-1, with D perhaps being TRBD1 or TRBD2 (5 bases each). The CDR3 covers 14 residues. CDR1 and CDR2 from the germline V gene are SNHLY and FYNNEI. Trimming left V 4 bases short and J 3 bases short, with 10 bases between. The CDR3 DNA follows: TGTGCCAGCAGTGCCCCGGGACGCTACAATGAGCAGTTCTTC. Translation gives CASSAPGRYNEQFF.

J is TRBJ1-2 and V is TRBV5-1; D not resolved. The germline V and J ends were trimmed by 2 bases and 2 bases, with 13 bases remaining between them. The CDR3 sequence is 15 residues long. CDR1 and CDR2 from the germline V gene are SGHRS and YFSETQ. In DNA form, the CDR3 reads TGCGCCAGCAGCTTTAGAGGCATACTCAACTATGGCTACACCTTC. Protein product: CASSFRGILNYGYTF.

The chain combines TRBV24-1 with TRBJ2-1; 8 bases map to TRBD2. This CDR3 spans 14 amino acids. The J segment lost 8 bases and the V segment lost 1 base, leaving 3 bases of the junction unmatched. Germline V gene data show CDR1 as KGHDR and CDR2 as SFDVKD. As DNA, the CDR3 is TGTGCCACCAGTGATTTAGCGGGAGAAGATGAGCAGTTCTTC. Translating it yields CATSDLAGEDEQFF.

The CDR3 region is CASSPGTGGLDTQYF. The CDR3 DNA sequence: TGTGCCAGCAGTCCCGGGACAGGGGGATTAGATACGCAGTATTTT. This chain joins TRBV12-3 or TRBV12-4 and TRBJ2-3; 11 positions agree with TRBD1. Germline trimming cut 5 bases from V and 5 bases from J; bases unmatched to any gene: 6. The CDR3 covers 15 residues.